The 19 T cell receptor beta chains given below trace back to one sample, sequenced in a study of blood T cell repertoires in COVID-19. Repertoires were generated with immunoSEQ multiplex PCR, while TCRdb's copy carries only in-frame clones and drops some. The sample lists a few hundred thousand clones; 70% to 80% were seen once. The sequencing input was peripheral blood. These receptors were taken from a woman aged 80 or older with acute or convalescent COVID-19.

The DNA for the CDR3 is TGTGCCATTAGAAACCTGGGGGGCACTGAAGCTTTCTTT. It translates to CAIRNLGGTEAFF. The V gene is TRBV19, the J gene TRBJ1-1; D may be TRBD1 (5 bases). V lost 10 bases to trimming and J lost 4 bases, with 16 bases between them. This CDR3 is built from 13 residues. Germline-derived CDR1 and CDR2 are LNHDA and SQIVND (reference sequence).

The chain joins TRBV28 to TRBJ2-7; TRBD1 might be the D (5 bases). The V gene's germline CDR1 is MDHEN and CDR2 SYDVKM. This CDR3 contains 19 residues. Trimming pared 3 bases from V and 0 bases from J, leaving 24 bases between. DNA of the CDR3: TGTGCCAGCAGTTTTCTGACAGTCAGCCAGAGGACCCCCTCCTACGAGCAGTACTTC. Translation gives CASSFLTVSQRTPSYEQYF.

The CDR3 here is CASIRGGGGETQYF. CDR3 DNA sequence: TGTGCCAGCATTCGAGGGGGGGGAGGGGAGACCCAGTACTTC. The V call is TRBV6-5, the J call TRBJ2-5, with a tentative D call TRBD2 (7 bases). Trimming took 7 bases from V and 5 from J, leaving 17 bases between them. The germline CDR1 and CDR2 sequences are MNHEY and SVGAGI. CDR3 length: 14 amino acids.

This clone was seen more than once but under ten times. The chain combines TRBV19 with TRBJ1-1; 8 positions match TRBD1. With V trimmed by 2 bases and J by 5 bases, 10 bases remained unmatched. The germline V gene has CDR1 LNHDA and CDR2 SQIVND (reference sequence). There are 16 residues in the CDR3. CDR3 in amino acids: CASSIRAGGMRTEAFF. The CDR3 DNA is TGTGCCAGTAGTATAAGGGCAGGGGGCATGAGGACTGAAGCTTTCTTT.

This chain links TRBV4-1 with TRBJ2-2; unclear D gene. CDR1 MGHRA and CDR2 YSYEKL come from the germline V gene. Between the trimmed V and J ends, which lost 0 bases and 6 bases, there was a span of 11 bases. This CDR3 is 15 amino acids long. The CDR3 loop reads CASSQDVPPPGELFF. DNA for the CDR3: TGCGCCAGCAGCCAAGATGTTCCTCCCCCCGGGGAGCTGTTTTTT.

This clone appeared a single time. Here the CDR3 DNA reads TGTGCCAGCAGCGGACAGGGGGCTGCTGGCGGGCCCATGAACACTGAAGCTTTCTTT. It specifies CASSGQGAAGGPMNTEAFF. J is TRBJ1-1 and V is TRBV5-4; 11 bases map to TRBD1. The CDR3 loop spans 19 amino acids. Trimming took 4 bases from V and 0 from J; bases not matched to a gene: 14. In germline, CDR1 is SGHNT, CDR2 YYREEE (reference sequence).

V is TRBV7-6 and J is TRBJ2-2; 7 bases are shared with TRBD1. The CDR3 has 16 amino acids. The V gene's germline CDR1 is SGHVS and CDR2 FNYEAQ. After removal of 5 bases from V and 7 bases from J, the junction contained 13 bases not matched to a gene. The CDR3 nucleotides read TGTGCCAGCAGCCTCCGACAGGGATCAGGCAACGGGGAGCTGTTTTTT. Translation: CASSLRQGSGNGELFF.

The V gene is TRBV10-2, the J gene TRBJ2-1; 9 nucleotides align to TRBD2. The junction had 10 bases not matched to a gene; V was cut back by 7 bases and J by 9 bases. This CDR3 comprises 14 residues. Germline assignment: CDR1 WSHSY and CDR2 SAAADI. CDR3 coding DNA: TGCGCCAGCAAGGGGCGGGAGGGCCTCTCTGAGCAGTTCTTC. Translating it yields CASKGREGLSEQFF.

The chain combines TRBV3-1 (or the pseudogene TRBV3-2) with TRBJ2-5; a weak D match, TRBD2 (5 bases). CDR1 is LGHDT, CDR2 YNNKEL, per germline (reference sequence). V was shortened by 4 bases and J by 1 base, with 10 bases between the two germline ends. The CDR3 sequence is 14 residues long. The CDR3 DNA sequence: TGTGCCAGCAGCCCAAGCGGCTTCCAAGAGACCCAGTACTTC. Encoded protein: CASSPSGFQETQYF.

Here the CDR3 reads CAGSVRGSTDTQYF. The CDR3 DNA reads TGTGCAGGGTCGGTTCGGGGTAGCACAGATACGCAGTATTTT. The rearrangement joins TRBV6-5 to TRBJ2-3, with D tentatively TRBD2 (5 bases). Germline V gives CDR1 MNHEY, CDR2 SVGAGI. CDR3 length equals 14 residues.

V is TRBV7-9 and J is TRBJ1-5, with TRBD1 identical over 12 bases. The germline V gene has CDR1 SEHNR and CDR2 FQNEAQ (reference sequence). The ends lost 0 bases at V and 9 bases at J; junction bases unmatched: 9. This CDR3 region has 17 residues. The CDR3 bases are TGTGCCAGCAGCTTAGCGCGTGGAGGGACAGGGGGCCTGCCCCAGCATTTT. This translates into CASSLARGGTGGLPQHF.

The chain joins TRBV10-1 to TRBJ1-1; D unclear. The V end was cut by 3 bases, the J end by 0 bases, with 5 bases between. This CDR3 has 13 amino acids. Germline-derived CDR1 and CDR2 are WNHNN and SYGVQD (reference sequence). The CDR3 region is CASSEAMNTEAFF. CDR3 sequence (DNA): TGCGCCAGCAGTGAAGCCATGAACACTGAAGCTTTCTTT.

The chain is built from TRBV7-3 and TRBJ1-2; D gene unclear. The CDR3 is made up of 11 amino acids. V was shortened by 7 bases and J by 2 bases, with 5 bases between the two germline ends. The germline V gene has CDR1 SGHTA and CDR2 FQGTGA. The CDR3 DNA reads TGTGCCAGCACCGGGAACTATGGCTACACCTTC. It is translated as CASTGNYGYTF.

The chain joins TRBV5-1 to TRBJ2-5; 10 bases are shared with TRBD1. This CDR3 contains 13 residues. Germline assignment: CDR1 SGHRS and CDR2 YFSETQ. The junction had 2 bases not matched to a gene; V was cut back by 4 bases and J by 5 bases. CDR3 coding DNA: TGCGCCAGCAGCCCGGGACAGGGGGAGACCCAGTACTTC. Translation: CASSPGQGETQYF.

The chain employs TRBV5-8 and TRBJ1-4; TRBD1 is a possible D gene (5 bases). Germline V lookup: CDR1 SGHTS, CDR2 YDEGEE. The CDR3 has 15 amino acids. Trimming took 4 bases from V and 7 from J, leaving 17 bases between them. The CDR3 spells CASSIGGAGGEKLFF. CDR3 DNA: TGTGCCAGCAGCATTGGAGGGGCAGGTGGTGAAAAACTGTTTTTT.

The chain employs TRBV7-2 and TRBJ1-2; D might be TRBD1 (6 bases). The V end lost 5 bases, the J end lost 3 bases, and 16 bases lay between the germline ends. The CDR3 totals 15 residues. Germline V gene data show CDR1 as SGHTA and CDR2 as FQGNSA. CDR3 nucleotides: TGTGCCAGCAGCCTAGGACAGCCCAATGACTATGGCTACACCTTC. This sequence encodes CASSLGQPNDYGYTF. Full variable domain (outside the CDR3, taken from reference TRBV7-2 and TRBJ1-2): GAGVSQSPSNKVTEKGKDVELRCDPISGHTALYWYRQSLGQGLEFLIYFQGNSAPDKSGLPSDRFSAERTGGSVSTLTIQRTQQEDSAVYLCASSLGQPNDYGYTFGSGTRLTVV.

This clone was counted many times. The rearrangement joins TRBV4-2 to TRBJ2-2; 14 nucleotides match TRBD2. CDR3 length equals 17 residues. The junction had 9 bases not matched to a gene; V was cut back by 5 bases and J by 7 bases. Germline CDR1 and CDR2: LGHNA and YNFKEQ. The CDR3 DNA sequence: TGTGCCAGCAGCGACCTGGGACTAGCGGGGGTGGTCGGGGAGCTGTTTTTT. This encodes CASSDLGLAGVVGELFF.

In its sample, this clone was seen once. The V and J genes are TRBV7-9 and TRBJ2-5; tentatively, D is TRBD2 (6 bases). The V gene's germline CDR1 is SEHNR and CDR2 FQNEAQ (reference sequence). The CDR3 loop spans 15 amino acids. V lost 2 bases and J 7 bases, leaving 17 bases between the germline ends. CDR3 region: CASSLKVEGRGTQYF. The CDR3 DNA reads TGTGCCAGCAGCTTAAAGGTTGAGGGGCGGGGGACCCAGTACTTC.

To note about this clone: The sample has other DNA sequences that encode this CDR3 too. V and J are TRBV9 and TRBJ2-5, with TRBD2 matching 7 bases. Germline V gene data show CDR1 as SGDLS and CDR2 as YYNGEE. This CDR3 contains 15 residues. The V gene end was trimmed by 2 bases and the J gene end by 4 bases; junction bases not matched to a gene: 8. The CDR3 DNA sequence: TGTGCCAGCAGCGTTGGGGGAGGGCCTAGAGAGACCCAGTACTTC. Translating it yields CASSVGGGPRETQYF.